Below, 23 T cell receptor beta chains from the same sample are listed, as sequenced in a study of CD8 T cells in Susac syndrome. The authors reverse transcribed roughly 0.5 to 1 ug RNA with random hexamers. TCRdb passed the immunoSEQ multiplex PCR reads through MiXCR, listing each CDR3 protein once. The profile shows about 76,000 distinct CDR3 sequences, approximately 93% of them singletons. The sample consisted of CD8+ T cells from PBMCs. The receptors stem from a human donor with Susac syndrome.

The chain combines TRBV2 with TRBJ2-6; 9 nucleotides line up with TRBD1. Germline V gene lookup returns CDR1 SNHLY and CDR2 FYNNEI. V lost 3 bases to trimming and J lost 1 base; unmatched junction nucleotides: 1. The CDR3 runs to 16 residues. This CDR3 reads CASSEGTGSGANVLTF. The CDR3 coding sequence is TGTGCCAGCAGTGAGGGGACAGGGTCTGGGGCCAACGTCCTGACTTTC.

CDR3 DNA: TGCAGTGCTAGAGACGACAGGGAGCCTAACTATGGCTACACCTTC. This sequence encodes CSARDDREPNYGYTF. The rearrangement uses TRBV20-1 and TRBJ1-2; 7 bases agree with TRBD1. Germline V gene data show CDR1 as DFQATT and CDR2 as SNEGSKA (reference sequence). This CDR3 region has 15 residues. The V and J ends lost 0 bases and 0 bases, in that order; junction bases with no gene match: 4.

The chain is built from TRBV15 and TRBJ2-5, with D possibly being TRBD2 (5 bases). CDR3 length equals 13 residues. Germline V CDR1 and CDR2: LNHNV, YYDKDF (reference sequence). The V and J ends lost 0 bases and 4 bases respectively, with 6 bases between them. CDR3 protein: CATSRDGRETQYF. The CDR3, as DNA: TGTGCCACCAGCAGAGATGGGAGAGAGACCCAGTACTTC.

The rearrangement links TRBV7-9 to TRBJ2-2, with D perhaps being TRBD1 or TRBD2 (5 bases each). This CDR3 has 15 amino acids. The V end lost 5 bases, the J end lost 1 base, and 11 bases lay between the germline ends. Germline V CDR1 and CDR2: SEHNR, FQNEAQ (reference sequence). The CDR3 protein is CASSRGPQNTGELFF. In DNA, the CDR3 is TGTGCCAGCAGCCGGGGACCTCAGAACACCGGGGAGCTGTTTTTT.

V gene TRBV7-2 combines with J gene TRBJ2-3; a weak D match, TRBD2 (6 bases). Trimming took off 7 bases at V and 2 bases at J, with 13 bases between the two ends. The CDR3 is 14 amino acids. Looked up from germline, CDR1 is SGHTA and CDR2 is FQGNSA. DNA for the CDR3: TGTGCCAGCACCATGGGACTTTACACAGATACGCAGTATTTT. Its translation: CASTMGLYTDTQYF.

The chain employs TRBV4-2 and TRBJ2-2; no definite D call. This CDR3 is built from 16 residues. Trimming removed 0 bases from V and 3 bases from J, with 11 bases in between. Germline CDR1 and CDR2: LGHNA and YNFKEQ. The CDR3 sequence: CASSQERLVYTGELFF. CDR3 coding DNA: TGTGCCAGCAGCCAAGAAAGGCTAGTATACACCGGGGAGCTGTTTTTT.

The J gene is TRBJ2-2, the V gene TRBV7-6, with D perhaps matching TRBD2 (5 bases). The length of the CDR3 is 15 residues. With 5 bases removed from V and 2 bases from J, the gap between germline ends came to 12 bases. Germline values: CDR1 SGHVS, CDR2 FNYEAQ. CDR3 residues: CASSLGLSNTGELFF. CDR3 in DNA: TGTGCCAGCAGCCTTGGACTTTCTAACACCGGGGAGCTGTTTTTT.

The J gene is TRBJ1-1, the V gene TRBV14; maybe TRBD1 (5 bases). The V and J ends lost 4 bases and 0 bases respectively, with 12 bases between them. The length of the CDR3 is 15 residues. Germline-derived CDR1 and CDR2 are SGHDN and FVKESK. CDR3 sequence reads: CASSLGARVNTEAFF. DNA of the CDR3: TGTGCCAGCAGCCTCGGGGCGCGGGTGAACACTGAAGCTTTCTTT.

This clonotype was seen only once. The rearrangement uses TRBV7-8 and TRBJ1-4, with 8 bases matching TRBD1. V lost 5 bases and J lost 7; bases outside the gene matches: 12. The CDR3 has 16 residues. CDR1 is SGHVS and CDR2 is FQNEAQ in the germline V gene. For the CDR3, the DNA is TGTGCCAGCAGCGCCCACACAGGGGGTCTTGGTGAAAAACTGTTTTTT. Protein product: CASSAHTGGLGEKLFF.

The rearrangement links TRBV4-2 to TRBJ2-1, with D perhaps assigned TRBD1 or TRBD2 (5 bases each). The CDR3 runs to 15 residues. V was cut by 0 bases and J by 5 bases, with 11 bases left in between. Germline V gene lookup returns CDR1 LGHNA and CDR2 YNFKEQ. CDR3 sequence (DNA): TGTGCCAGCAGCCAAGATGCCGGGGCCCACAATGAGCAGTTCTTC. It yields the protein CASSQDAGAHNEQFF.

The chain carries TRBV27 and TRBJ2-7; the match to TRBD2 covers 11 bases. Germline CDR1 and CDR2: MNHEY and SMNVEV (reference sequence). Trimming at V came to 7 bases and at J to 7 bases, leaving 12 bases not matched to a gene. This CDR3 comprises 15 residues. The CDR3 region is CASTMTSGTLREQYF. CDR3 nucleotide sequence: TGTGCCAGCACTATGACTAGCGGGACCCTAAGAGAGCAGTACTTC.

This rearrangement joins TRBV14 to TRBJ2-3; 10 nucleotides align to TRBD2. The ends lost 3 bases at V and 9 bases at J; junction bases unmatched: 15. From germline, CDR1 is SGHDN and CDR2 FVKESK. The CDR3 has 17 residues. CDR3 in amino acids: CASSQDLEERGGRTQYF. The CDR3 bases are TGTGCCAGCAGCCAGGATCTTGAGGAGCGGGGGGGACGAACGCAGTATTTT.

The chain has TRBV6-1 and TRBJ1-2, with D perhaps matching TRBD1 (6 bases). This CDR3 is 14 amino acids long. Germline-derived CDR1 and CDR2 are MNHNS and SASEGT. Trimming removed 2 bases from V and 8 bases from J, with 15 bases in between. CDR3 loop: CASSEQTWTAGYTF. The CDR3 DNA reads TGTGCCAGCAGTGAACAGACCTGGACAGCAGGCTACACCTTC.

The chain joins TRBV10-3 to TRBJ2-1; 13 nucleotides match TRBD2. The ends lost 6 bases at V and 2 bases at J; junction bases unmatched: 16. Per germline, CDR1 ENHRY and CDR2 SYGVKD. This CDR3 region has 20 residues. This chain's CDR3 is CAISTRTSGSFMPTYNEQFF. As DNA, the CDR3 is TGTGCCATCAGCACGCGGACTAGCGGGAGTTTTATGCCCACCTACAATGAGCAGTTCTTC.

The rearrangement joins TRBV5-1 to TRBJ2-1; D uncertain. CDR1 and CDR2 (germline): SGHRS, YFSETQ. The CDR3 has 16 residues. Deletions cut 4 bases from V and 0 bases from J, with 14 bases between. The CDR3 DNA reads TGCGCCAGCAGCAAACCCGACGGTAGCTCCTACAATGAGCAGTTCTTC. Its translation is CASSKPDGSSYNEQFF.

This clonotype was counted once. The V call is TRBV2, the J call TRBJ2-2; D is possibly TRBD1 (7 bases). Germline lookup yields CDR1 SNHLY and CDR2 FYNNEI. Deletions cut 10 bases from V and 1 base from J, with 16 bases between. The CDR3 has 15 residues. CDR3 in amino acids: CAIGGGSKNTGELFF. The CDR3 coding sequence is TGTGCCATCGGAGGGGGCAGCAAGAACACCGGGGAGCTGTTTTTT.

This sequence joins TRBV5-1 and TRBJ2-3; D gene unclear. The CDR3 runs 16 residues. V shed 4 bases and J shed 4 bases, with 19 bases lying between them. Germline values: CDR1 SGHRS, CDR2 YFSETQ. The CDR3 loop is CASSNFGPAGADTQYF. Written as DNA, the CDR3 is TGCGCCAGCAGCAATTTTGGGCCCGCTGGCGCAGATACGCAGTATTTT.

This clonotype is a singleton in its sample. The chain links TRBV27 to TRBJ1-3; no firm D call. The V gene lost 2 bases and the J gene lost 3 bases, with 8 bases spanning the gap. Germline V gene data show CDR1 as MNHEY and CDR2 as SMNVEV (reference sequence). The CDR3 consists of 14 residues. CDR3 sequence reads: CASSLGGFGNTIYF. As DNA, the CDR3 is TGTGCCAGCAGTTTAGGAGGATTTGGAAACACCATATATTTT.

This rearrangement joins TRBV18 to TRBJ2-7; possible D gene TRBD2, 7 bases. Germline-derived CDR1 and CDR2 are KGHSH and LQKENI. The CDR3 extends over 15 amino acids. Trimming took off 6 bases at V and 3 bases at J, with 18 bases between the two ends. DNA of the CDR3: TGTGCCAGCTCGTCGACCGGGGGGCCAGGCTACGAGCAGTACTTC. Its protein is CASSSTGGPGYEQYF.

J is TRBJ2-7 and V is TRBV28, with TRBD1 matching over 11 bases. Germline V lookup: CDR1 MDHEN, CDR2 SYDVKM. V shed 10 bases and J 2 bases; nucleotides not matched to a gene: 10. The CDR3 consists of 15 residues. The CDR3 nucleotides read TGTGCCACCCGAACCGGGACAGGGGGGGCCTACGAGCAGTACTTC. It is translated as CATRTGTGGAYEQYF.

The chain couples TRBV3-1 to TRBJ2-1, with a tentative D call TRBD1 (5 bases). The V end was cut by 4 bases, the J end by 1 base, with 14 bases between. Germline values: CDR1 LGHDT, CDR2 YNNKEL (reference sequence). The CDR3 has 16 amino acids. CDR3 in amino acids: CASSPSWGASYNEQFF. The CDR3 DNA reads TGTGCCAGCAGCCCTTCTTGGGGCGCTTCCTACAATGAGCAGTTCTTC.

V and J are TRBV20-1 and TRBJ2-5, with TRBD2 identical over 11 bases. This CDR3 spans 18 amino acids. The germline CDR1 and CDR2 sequences are DFQATT and SNEGSKA (reference sequence). V lost 1 base to trimming and J lost 0 bases; unmatched junction nucleotides: 10. The CDR3: CSARVLAGGTYDQETQYF. CDR3 sequence (DNA): TGCAGTGCTAGAGTATTAGCGGGGGGGACCTACGACCAAGAGACCCAGTACTTC.

V and J are TRBV30 and TRBJ2-6, with 7 bases identical to TRBD1. J lost 2 bases, V lost 3 bases, and 4 bases had no gene match. The CDR3 spans 15 residues. CDR1 is GTSNPN, CDR2 SVGIG, per germline (reference sequence). The CDR3 loop is CAWSLGQPGANVLTF. In DNA form, the CDR3 reads TGTGCCTGGAGCCTGGGACAGCCTGGGGCCAACGTCCTGACTTTC. Full variable domain (rest looked up from reference TRBV30 and TRBJ2-6): SQTIHQWPATLVQPVGSPLSLECTVEGTSNPNLYWYRQAAGRGLQLLFYSVGIGQISSEVPQNLSASRPQDRQFILSSKKLLLSDSGFYLCAWSLGQPGANVLTFGAGSRLTVL.